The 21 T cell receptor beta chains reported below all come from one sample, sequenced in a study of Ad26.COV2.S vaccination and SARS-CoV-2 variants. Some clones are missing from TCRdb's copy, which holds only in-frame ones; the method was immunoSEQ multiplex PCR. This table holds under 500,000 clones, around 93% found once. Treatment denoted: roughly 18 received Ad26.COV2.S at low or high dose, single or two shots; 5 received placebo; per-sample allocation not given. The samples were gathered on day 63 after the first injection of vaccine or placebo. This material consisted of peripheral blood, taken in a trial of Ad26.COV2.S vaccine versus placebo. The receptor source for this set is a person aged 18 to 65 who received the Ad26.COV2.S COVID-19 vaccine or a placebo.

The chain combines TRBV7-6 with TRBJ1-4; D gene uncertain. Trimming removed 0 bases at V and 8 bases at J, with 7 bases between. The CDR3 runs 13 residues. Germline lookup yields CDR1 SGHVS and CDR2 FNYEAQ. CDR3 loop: CASSLASPEKLFF. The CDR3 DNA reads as TGTGCCAGCAGCTTAGCTTCTCCAGAAAAACTGTTTTTT.

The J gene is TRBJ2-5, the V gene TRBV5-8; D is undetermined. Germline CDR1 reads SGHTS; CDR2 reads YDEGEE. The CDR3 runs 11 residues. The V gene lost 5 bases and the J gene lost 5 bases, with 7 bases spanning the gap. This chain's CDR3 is CASRVLETQYF. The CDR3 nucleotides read TGTGCCAGCAGGGTTCTGGAGACCCAGTACTTC.

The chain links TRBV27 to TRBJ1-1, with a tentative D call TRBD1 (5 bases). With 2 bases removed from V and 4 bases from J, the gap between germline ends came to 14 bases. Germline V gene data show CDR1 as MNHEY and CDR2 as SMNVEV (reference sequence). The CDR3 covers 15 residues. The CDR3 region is CASSLIPQGTTEAFF. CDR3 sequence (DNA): TGTGCCAGCAGTTTAATCCCCCAGGGAACCACTGAAGCTTTCTTT.

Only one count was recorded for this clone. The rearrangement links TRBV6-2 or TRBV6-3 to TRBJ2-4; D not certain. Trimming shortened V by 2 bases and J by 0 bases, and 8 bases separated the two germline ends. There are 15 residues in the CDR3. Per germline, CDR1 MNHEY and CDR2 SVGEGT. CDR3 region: CASSYVRLAKNIQYF. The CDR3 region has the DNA TGTGCCAGCAGTTACGTGCGGCTAGCCAAAAACATTCAGTACTTC.

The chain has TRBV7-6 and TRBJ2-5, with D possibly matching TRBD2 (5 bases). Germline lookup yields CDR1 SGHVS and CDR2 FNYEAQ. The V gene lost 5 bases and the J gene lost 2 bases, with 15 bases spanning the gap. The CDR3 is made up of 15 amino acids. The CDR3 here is CASSPTGLTQETQYF. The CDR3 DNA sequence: TGTGCCAGCAGCCCAACTGGACTGACGCAAGAGACCCAGTACTTC.

CDR3 sequence: CASRRLGGPEQYF. The CDR3 bases are TGTGCCAGCAGACGCCTCGGGGGTCCCGAGCAGTACTTC. J is TRBJ2-7 and V is TRBV5-5; weak D call: TRBD2 (6 bases). Looked up from germline, CDR1 is SGHKS and CDR2 is YYEKEE (reference sequence). This CDR3 has 13 residues. V lost 5 bases and J 6 bases, leaving 15 bases between the germline ends. The full variable domain, rest sourced from reference TRBV5-5 and TRBJ2-7, is DAGVTQSPTHLIKTRGQQVTLRCSPISGHKSVSWYQQVLGQGPQFIFQYYEKEERGRGNFPDRFSARQFPNYSSELNVNALLLGDSALYLCASRRLGGPEQYFGPGTRLTVT.

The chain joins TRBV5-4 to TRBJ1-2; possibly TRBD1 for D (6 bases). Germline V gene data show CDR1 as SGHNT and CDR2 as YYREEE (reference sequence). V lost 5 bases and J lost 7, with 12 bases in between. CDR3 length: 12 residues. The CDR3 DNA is TGTGCCAGCAGACCCAGGGGAGGTGGCTACACCTTC. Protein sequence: CASRPRGGGYTF.

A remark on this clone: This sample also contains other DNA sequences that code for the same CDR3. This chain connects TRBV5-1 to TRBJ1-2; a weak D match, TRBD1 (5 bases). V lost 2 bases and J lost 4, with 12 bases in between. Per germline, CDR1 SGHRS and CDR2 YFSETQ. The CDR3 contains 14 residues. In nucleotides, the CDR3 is TGCGCCAGCAGCTTAAGGCAGGGCGCCTATGGCTACACCTTC. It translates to CASSLRQGAYGYTF.

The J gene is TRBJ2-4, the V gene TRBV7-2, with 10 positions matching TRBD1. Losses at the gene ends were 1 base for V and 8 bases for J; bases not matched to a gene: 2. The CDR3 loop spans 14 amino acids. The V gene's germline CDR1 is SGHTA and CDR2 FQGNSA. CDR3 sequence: CASSLGGQGDIQYF. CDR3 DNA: TGTGCCAGCAGCTTAGGTGGACAGGGGGACATTCAGTACTTC.

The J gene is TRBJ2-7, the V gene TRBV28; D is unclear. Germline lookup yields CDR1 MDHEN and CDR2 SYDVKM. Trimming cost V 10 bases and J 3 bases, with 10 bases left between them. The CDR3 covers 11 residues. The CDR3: CATLGVYEQYF. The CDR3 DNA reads TGTGCCACCCTGGGTGTCTACGAGCAGTACTTC.

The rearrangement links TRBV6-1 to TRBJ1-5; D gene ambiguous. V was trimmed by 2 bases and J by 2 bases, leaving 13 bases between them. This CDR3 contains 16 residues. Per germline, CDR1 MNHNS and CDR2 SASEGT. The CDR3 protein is CASSESGRNRNQPQHF. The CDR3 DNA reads TGTGCCAGCAGTGAATCGGGGAGAAATCGCAATCAGCCCCAGCATTTT.

CDR3 amino acids: CASRPSVWGAPSSSYNSPLHF. The CDR3 DNA sequence: TGTGCCAGCAGACCCTCCGTATGGGGGGCCCCCTCCAGCTCCTATAATTCACCCCTCCACTTT. The chain links TRBV28 to TRBJ1-6; tentative D call: TRBD1 (6 bases). Trimming removed 6 bases from V and 0 bases from J, with 27 bases in between. The CDR3 is made up of 21 amino acids. Germline V CDR1 and CDR2: MDHEN, SYDVKM.

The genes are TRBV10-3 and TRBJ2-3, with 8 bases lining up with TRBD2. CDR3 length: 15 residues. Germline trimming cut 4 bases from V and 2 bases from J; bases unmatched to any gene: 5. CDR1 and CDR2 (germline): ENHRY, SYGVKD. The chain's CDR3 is CAISATSGFTDTQYF. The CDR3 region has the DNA TGTGCCATCAGTGCAACTAGCGGTTTCACAGATACGCAGTATTTT.

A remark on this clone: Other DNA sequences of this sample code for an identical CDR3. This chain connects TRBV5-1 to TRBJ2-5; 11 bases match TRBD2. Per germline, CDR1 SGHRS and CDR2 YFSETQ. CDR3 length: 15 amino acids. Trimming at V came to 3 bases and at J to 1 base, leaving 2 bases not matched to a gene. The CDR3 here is CASSSGLAGQETQYF. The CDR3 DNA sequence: TGCGCCAGCAGCTCCGGACTAGCGGGCCAAGAGACCCAGTACTTC.

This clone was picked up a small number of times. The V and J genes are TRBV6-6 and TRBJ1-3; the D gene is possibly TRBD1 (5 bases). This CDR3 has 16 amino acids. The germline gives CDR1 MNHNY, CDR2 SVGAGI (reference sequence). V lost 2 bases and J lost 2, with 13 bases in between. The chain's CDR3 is CASSYGAASTGNTIYF. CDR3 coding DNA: TGTGCCAGCAGTTACGGGGCAGCTAGCACTGGAAACACCATATATTTT.

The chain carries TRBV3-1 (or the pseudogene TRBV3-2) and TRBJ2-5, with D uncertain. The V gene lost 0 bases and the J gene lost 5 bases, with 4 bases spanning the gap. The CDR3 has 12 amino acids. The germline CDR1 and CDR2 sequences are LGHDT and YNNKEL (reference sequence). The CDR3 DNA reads TGTGCCAGCAGCCAAGATTTCGAGACCCAGTACTTC. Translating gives CASSQDFETQYF.

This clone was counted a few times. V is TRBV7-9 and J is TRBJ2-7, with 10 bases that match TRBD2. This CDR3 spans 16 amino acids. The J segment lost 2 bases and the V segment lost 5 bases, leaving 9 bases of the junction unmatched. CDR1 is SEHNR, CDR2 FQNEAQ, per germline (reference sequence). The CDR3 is CASSPLAGAGTYEQYF. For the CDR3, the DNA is TGTGCCAGCAGCCCTCTAGCGGGGGCCGGAACCTACGAGCAGTACTTC.

CDR3 residues: CASSSTVIETQYF. The CDR3 nucleotides are TGTGCCAGCAGTTCAACCGTCATTGAGACCCAGTACTTC. The chain is built from TRBV28 and TRBJ2-5; D remains unclear. The CDR3 is 13 residues long. Trimming took 4 bases from V and 5 from J, leaving 11 bases between them. The germline V gene has CDR1 MDHEN and CDR2 SYDVKM.

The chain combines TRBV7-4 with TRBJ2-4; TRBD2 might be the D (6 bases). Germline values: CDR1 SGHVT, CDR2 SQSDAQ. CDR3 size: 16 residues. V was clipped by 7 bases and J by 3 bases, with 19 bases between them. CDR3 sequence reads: CASTLGGSYGKNIQYF. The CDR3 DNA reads TGTGCCAGCACCCTCGGGGGTTCTTATGGCAAAAACATTCAGTACTTC.

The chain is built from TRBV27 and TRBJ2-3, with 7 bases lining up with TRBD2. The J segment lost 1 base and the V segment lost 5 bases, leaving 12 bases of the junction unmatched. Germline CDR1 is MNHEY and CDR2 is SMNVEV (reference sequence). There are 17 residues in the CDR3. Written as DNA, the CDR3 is TGTGCCAGCAGTCTACTTCCCGCTAGCGGTCGCACAGATACGCAGTATTTT. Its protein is CASSLLPASGRTDTQYF.

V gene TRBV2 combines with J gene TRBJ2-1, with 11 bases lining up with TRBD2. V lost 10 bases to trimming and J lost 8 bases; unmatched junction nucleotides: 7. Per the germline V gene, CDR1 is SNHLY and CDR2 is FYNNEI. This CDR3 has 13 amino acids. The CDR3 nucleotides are TGTGCCACCCTGACTAGCGGGGCATATGAGCAGTTCTTC. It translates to CATLTSGAYEQFF.